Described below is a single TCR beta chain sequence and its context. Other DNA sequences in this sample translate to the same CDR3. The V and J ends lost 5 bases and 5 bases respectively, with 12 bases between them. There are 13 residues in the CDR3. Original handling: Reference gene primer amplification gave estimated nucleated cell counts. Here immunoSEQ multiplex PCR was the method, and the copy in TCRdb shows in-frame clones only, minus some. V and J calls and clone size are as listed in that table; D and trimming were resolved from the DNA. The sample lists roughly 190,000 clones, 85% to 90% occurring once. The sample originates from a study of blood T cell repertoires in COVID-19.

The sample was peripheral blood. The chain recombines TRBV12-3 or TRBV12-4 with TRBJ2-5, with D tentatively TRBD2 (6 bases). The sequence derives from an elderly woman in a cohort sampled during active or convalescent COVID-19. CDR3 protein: CASSRRGGETQYF. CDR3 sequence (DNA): TGTGCCAGCAGTAGGAGGGGCGGGGAGACCCAGTACTTC.